The T cell receptor beta chain under discussion was sequenced for a study of response to subunit inactivated influenza vaccine. Germline lookup yields CDR1 MNHEY and CDR2 SVGAGI. The CDR3 has 12 amino acids. V lost 6 bases and J lost 1, with 7 bases in between. Findings and caveats of the study: Authors suggested each seasonal influenza vaccination recruits few new T cells.

TCRdb used MiXCR to reprocess the RT-PCR reads, holding one entry per CDR3 protein. The data contain 800,000 to 1,000,000 distinct CDR3 sequences, 21% of them singletons. As for this clonotype: Its matching antigen is unknown.

The sequencing here drew on PBMCs from blood, taken more than 4 days after vaccination. The gene calls are TRBV6-5 and TRBJ2-7, with D tentatively TRBD1 (5 bases). The TCR was taken from a man aged 50 to 60 who received an inactivated influenza vaccine. Here the CDR3 reads CASRDKSYEQYF. The CDR3 DNA follows: TGTGCCAGCAGGGACAAATCCTACGAGCAGTACTTC.